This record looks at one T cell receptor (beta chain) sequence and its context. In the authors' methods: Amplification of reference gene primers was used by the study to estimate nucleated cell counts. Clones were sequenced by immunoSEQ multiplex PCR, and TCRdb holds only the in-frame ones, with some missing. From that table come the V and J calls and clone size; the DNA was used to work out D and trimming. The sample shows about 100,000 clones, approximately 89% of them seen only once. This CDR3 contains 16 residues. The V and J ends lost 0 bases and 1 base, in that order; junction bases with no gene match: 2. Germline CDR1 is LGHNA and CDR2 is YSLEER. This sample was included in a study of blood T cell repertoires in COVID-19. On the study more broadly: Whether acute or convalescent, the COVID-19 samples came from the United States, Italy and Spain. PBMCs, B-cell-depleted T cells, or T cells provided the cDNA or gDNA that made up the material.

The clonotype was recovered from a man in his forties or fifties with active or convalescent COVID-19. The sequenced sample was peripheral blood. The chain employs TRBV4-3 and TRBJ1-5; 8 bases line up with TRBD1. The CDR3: CASSQDPGGSNQPQHF. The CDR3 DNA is TGCGCCAGCAGCCAAGATCCAGGGGGCAGCAATCAGCCCCAGCATTTT.